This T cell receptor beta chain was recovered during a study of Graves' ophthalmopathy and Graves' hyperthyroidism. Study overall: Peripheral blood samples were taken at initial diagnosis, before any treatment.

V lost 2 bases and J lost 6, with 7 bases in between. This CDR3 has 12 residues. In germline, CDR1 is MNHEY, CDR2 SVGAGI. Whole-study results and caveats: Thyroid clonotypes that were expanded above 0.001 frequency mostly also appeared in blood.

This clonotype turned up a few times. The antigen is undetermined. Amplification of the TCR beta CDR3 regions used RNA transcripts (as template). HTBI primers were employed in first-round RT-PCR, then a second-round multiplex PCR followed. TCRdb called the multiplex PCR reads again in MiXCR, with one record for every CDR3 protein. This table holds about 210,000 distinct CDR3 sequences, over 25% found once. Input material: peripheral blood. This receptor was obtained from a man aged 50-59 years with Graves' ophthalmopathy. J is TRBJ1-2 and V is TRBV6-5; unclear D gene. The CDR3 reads CASSYGQNGYTF. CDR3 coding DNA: TGTGCCAGCAGTTACGGTCAAAATGGCTACACCTTC.